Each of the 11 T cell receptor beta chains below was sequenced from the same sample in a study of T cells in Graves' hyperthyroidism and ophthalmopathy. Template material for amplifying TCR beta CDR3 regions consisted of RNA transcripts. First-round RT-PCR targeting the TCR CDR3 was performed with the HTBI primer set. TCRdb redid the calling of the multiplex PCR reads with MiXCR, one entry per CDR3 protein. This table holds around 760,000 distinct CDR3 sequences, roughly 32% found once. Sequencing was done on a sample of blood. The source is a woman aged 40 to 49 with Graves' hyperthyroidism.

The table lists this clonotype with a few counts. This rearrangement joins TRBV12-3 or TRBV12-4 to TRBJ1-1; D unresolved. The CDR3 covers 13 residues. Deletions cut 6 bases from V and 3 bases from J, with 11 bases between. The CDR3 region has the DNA TGTGCCAGCAGAGGTGATGGGGACACTGAAGCTTTCTTT. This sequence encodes CASRGDGDTEAFF.

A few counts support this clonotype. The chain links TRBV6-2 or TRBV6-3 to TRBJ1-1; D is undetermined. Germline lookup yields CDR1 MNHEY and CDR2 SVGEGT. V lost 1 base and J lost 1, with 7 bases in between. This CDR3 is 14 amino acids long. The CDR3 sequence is CASSYWRENTEAFF. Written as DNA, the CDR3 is TGTGCCAGCAGTTACTGGAGGGAGAACACTGAAGCTTTCTTT.

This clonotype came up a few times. This CDR3 is CASSSWRGYTF. CDR3 in DNA: TGTGCCAGCAGCTCATGGAGGGGCTACACCTTC. The chain recombines TRBV28 with TRBJ1-2; D not resolved. V lost 6 bases to trimming and J lost 8 bases, with 10 bases between them. The CDR3 runs to 11 residues. Germline values: CDR1 MDHEN, CDR2 SYDVKM.

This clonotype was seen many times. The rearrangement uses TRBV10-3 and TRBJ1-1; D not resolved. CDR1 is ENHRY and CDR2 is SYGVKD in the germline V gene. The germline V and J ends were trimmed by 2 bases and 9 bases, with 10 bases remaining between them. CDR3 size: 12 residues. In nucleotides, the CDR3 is TGTGCCATCAGTGAGAGGGTCGGACAAGCTTTCTTT. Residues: CAISERVGQAFF.

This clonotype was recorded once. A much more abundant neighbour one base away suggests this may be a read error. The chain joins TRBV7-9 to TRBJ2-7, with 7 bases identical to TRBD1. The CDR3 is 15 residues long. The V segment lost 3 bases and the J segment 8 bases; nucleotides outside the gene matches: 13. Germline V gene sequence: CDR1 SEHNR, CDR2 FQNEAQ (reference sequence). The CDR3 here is CASSLTGKAIHKQYF. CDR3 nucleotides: TGTGCCAGCAGCTTGACAGGGAAAGCCATCCACAAGCAGTACTTC.

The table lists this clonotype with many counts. CDR3 region: CASWERISGNTIYF. In nucleotides, the CDR3 is TGTGCCAGCTGGGAAAGGATCTCTGGAAACACCATATATTTT. V is TRBV6-5 and J is TRBJ1-3; D not certain. V lost 8 bases to trimming and J lost 0 bases, with 11 bases between them. Germline assignment: CDR1 MNHEY and CDR2 SVGAGI. The CDR3 has 14 residues.

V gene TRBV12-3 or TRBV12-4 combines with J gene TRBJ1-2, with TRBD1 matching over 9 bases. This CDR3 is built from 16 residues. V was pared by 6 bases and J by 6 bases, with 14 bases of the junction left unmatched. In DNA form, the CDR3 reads TGTGCCAGCAGCCCGGGACAGGGATCCTTTCGGGATGGCTACACCTTC. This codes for CASSPGQGSFRDGYTF.

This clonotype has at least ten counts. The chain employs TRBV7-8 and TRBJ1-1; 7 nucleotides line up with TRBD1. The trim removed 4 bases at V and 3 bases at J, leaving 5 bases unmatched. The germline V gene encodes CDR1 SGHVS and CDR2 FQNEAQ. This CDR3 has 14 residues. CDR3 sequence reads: CASSSPTGDTEAFF. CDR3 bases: TGTGCCAGCAGCTCGCCCACAGGGGACACTGAAGCTTTCTTT.

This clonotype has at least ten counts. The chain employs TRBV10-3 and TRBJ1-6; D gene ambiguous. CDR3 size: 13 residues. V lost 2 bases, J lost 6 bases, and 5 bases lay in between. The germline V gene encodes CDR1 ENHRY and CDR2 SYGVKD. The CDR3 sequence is CAISEGANSPLHF. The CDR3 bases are TGTGCCATCAGTGAGGGTGCTAATTCACCCCTCCACTTT.

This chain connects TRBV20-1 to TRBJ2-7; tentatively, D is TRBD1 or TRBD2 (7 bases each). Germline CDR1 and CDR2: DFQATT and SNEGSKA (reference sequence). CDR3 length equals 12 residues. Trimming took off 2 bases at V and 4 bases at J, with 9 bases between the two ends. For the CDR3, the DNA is TGCAGTGCTAGACAGGGGGGGTACGAGCAGTACTTC. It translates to CSARQGGYEQYF.

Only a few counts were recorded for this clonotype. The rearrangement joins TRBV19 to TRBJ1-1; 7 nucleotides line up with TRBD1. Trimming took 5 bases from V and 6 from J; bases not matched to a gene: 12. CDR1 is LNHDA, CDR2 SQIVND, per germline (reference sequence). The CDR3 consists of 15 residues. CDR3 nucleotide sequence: TGTGCCAGTAGTGCAATAGACAGGGAGGGAGCTGAAGCTTTCTTT. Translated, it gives CASSAIDREGAEAFF.